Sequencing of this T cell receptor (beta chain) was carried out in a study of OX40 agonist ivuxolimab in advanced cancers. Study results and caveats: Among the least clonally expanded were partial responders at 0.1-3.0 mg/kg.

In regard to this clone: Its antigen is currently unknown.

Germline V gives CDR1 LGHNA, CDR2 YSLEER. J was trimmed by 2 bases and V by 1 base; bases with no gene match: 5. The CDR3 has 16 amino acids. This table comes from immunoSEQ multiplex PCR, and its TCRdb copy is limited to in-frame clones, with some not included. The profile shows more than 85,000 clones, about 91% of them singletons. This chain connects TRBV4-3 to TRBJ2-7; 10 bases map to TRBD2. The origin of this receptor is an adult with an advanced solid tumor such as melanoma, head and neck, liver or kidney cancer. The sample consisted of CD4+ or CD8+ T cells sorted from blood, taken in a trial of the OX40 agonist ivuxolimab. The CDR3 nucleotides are TGCGCCAGCAGCCAAGGACTAGCGGGCGATACCTACGAGCAGTACTTC. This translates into CASSQGLAGDTYEQYF.